There are many counts of the clone carrying this T cell receptor beta chain. Its antigen remains unknown. The TCR beta CDR3 regions underwent amplification using RNA transcripts as the source. HTBI primers were the set used in a first-round RT-PCR of the TCR CDR3. One entry per CDR3 protein results from TCRdb running MiXCR on the multiplex PCR reads. The sample yields hundreds of thousands of distinct CDR3 sequences, 30% to 40% seen once. The data were obtained in a study of T cells in Graves' hyperthyroidism and ophthalmopathy. Study overall: The authors collected peripheral blood at initial diagnosis, before any treatment. Findings of the study overall: A 13 V-J signature model discriminated ophthalmopathy versus stable hyperthyroidism. Most thyroid-expanded clonotypes above 0.001 were also found in blood.

Diagnosis relied on clinical symptoms, serum thyroxine and TRAb, thyroid ultrasound and orbital computed tomography. This CDR3 region has 15 residues. V dropped 4 bases and J dropped 1 base, with 13 bases sitting between them. The germline V gene has CDR1 LNHDA and CDR2 SQIVND (reference sequence). The rearrangement joins TRBV19 to TRBJ1-1; D perhaps matches TRBD1 (5 bases). Sequences were obtained from blood. This clonotype originated in a woman in her thirties or forties with Graves' hyperthyroidism. CDR3: CASSRGGRANTEAFF. CDR3 bases: TGTGCCAGTAGTAGGGGCGGACGGGCGAACACTGAAGCTTTCTTT.